The 12 T cell receptor beta chains presented below share a single source sample, sequenced in a study of T cell repertoires in cytomegalovirus infection. MiXCR was run by TCRdb on the reads, yielding one entry per CDR3 protein. The data hold about 300,000 distinct CDR3 sequences, with over 20% observed a single time. Sequenced sample: PBMCs. The source of these receptors is a human donor in good health (CMV status not recorded). Some clones in this sample may be carry-over from other donors' samples.

This clonotype was seen at least ten times. The V gene is TRBV7-2, the J gene TRBJ1-6; D remains ambiguous. Germline V gene sequence: CDR1 SGHTA, CDR2 FQGNSA. The CDR3 consists of 15 residues. Trimming took off 1 base at V and 6 bases at J, with 10 bases between the two ends. The CDR3 coding sequence is TGTGCCAGCAGCTTAGTTTTCGGGGTTAATTCACCCCTCCACTTT. As protein: CASSLVFGVNSPLHF.

This clonotype was observed a few times. The rearrangement links TRBV28 to TRBJ1-1; D is undetermined. Trimming cost V 4 bases and J 0 bases, with 9 bases left between them. The CDR3 consists of 14 residues. CDR1 is MDHEN and CDR2 is SYDVKM in the germline V gene. The CDR3 is CASSSAGLNTEAFF. The CDR3 nucleotides read TGTGCCAGCAGTTCAGCGGGTCTGAACACTGAAGCTTTCTTT.

This clonotype has more than one count but fewer than ten. This sequence joins TRBV11-3 and TRBJ2-2, with TRBD1 as a possible D gene (6 bases). The CDR3 covers 17 residues. Trimming took off 0 bases at V and 1 base at J, with 12 bases between the two ends. Germline V gene data show CDR1 as SGHNT and CDR2 as YENEEA. CDR3: CASSLDWGRLNTGELFF. Written as DNA, the CDR3 is TGTGCCAGCAGCTTAGATTGGGGGCGCCTGAACACCGGGGAGCTGTTTTTT.

V is TRBV28 and J is TRBJ1-1, with unresolved D. Germline CDR1 is MDHEN and CDR2 is SYDVKM. This CDR3 spans 19 amino acids. The germline V and J ends were trimmed by 7 bases and 1 base, with 28 bases remaining between them. CDR3 region: CASTIRSPNRHRPNTEAFF. The CDR3 nucleotides read TGTGCCAGCACCATAAGATCTCCCAATCGGCACAGACCGAACACTGAAGCTTTCTTT.

The chain joins TRBV10-3 to TRBJ1-1, with a tentative D call TRBD1 (6 bases). Germline V gene data show CDR1 as ENHRY and CDR2 as SYGVKD. V dropped 0 bases and J dropped 4 bases, with 15 bases sitting between them. CDR3 length equals 16 residues. For the CDR3, the DNA is TGTGCCATCAGTGAGTCGTATGGGGGGCTAGGCACTGAAGCTTTCTTT. Residues: CAISESYGGLGTEAFF.

V gene TRBV7-8 combines with J gene TRBJ1-5; TRBD1 agrees at 10 bases. The CDR3 contains 16 residues. Germline V gene data show CDR1 as SGHVS and CDR2 as FQNEAQ. V was clipped by 5 bases and J by 2 bases; unmatched bases: 6. CDR3 region: CASSTQTGGGNQPQHF. DNA of the CDR3: TGTGCCAGCAGCACTCAGACAGGGGGCGGCAATCAGCCCCAGCATTTT.

This clonotype came up many times. The chain couples TRBV6-1 to TRBJ2-3, with 9 bases matching TRBD2. Germline loops: CDR1 MNHNS, CDR2 SASEGT. CDR3 size: 20 residues. V trimming: 5 bases; J trimming: 0 bases; junction bases outside the gene matches: 18. The DNA of the CDR3 is TGTGCCAGCAGTCCATATTTTAAGCGGGGGGTGACCACTAGCACAGATACGCAGTATTTT. It translates to CASSPYFKRGVTTSTDTQYF.

The V and J genes are TRBV6-1 and TRBJ2-7, with D uncertain. V gave up 1 base and J gave up 1 base, with 5 bases separating them. The CDR3 covers 13 residues. The germline gives CDR1 MNHNS, CDR2 SASEGT. CDR3 sequence (DNA): TGTGCCAGCAGTGAAGGGCCTTCCTACGAGCAGTACTTC. It encodes CASSEGPSYEQYF.

This clonotype was seen only a few times. The chain recombines TRBV20-1 with TRBJ1-5; D is ambiguous. This CDR3 is 14 amino acids long. CDR1 is DFQATT, CDR2 SNEGSKA, per germline (reference sequence). The V end lost 6 bases, the J end lost 7 bases, and 19 bases lay between the germline ends. CDR3 loop: CSAIGNGEEQPQHF. In DNA form, the CDR3 reads TGCAGTGCAATAGGCAACGGGGAAGAACAGCCCCAGCATTTT.

The CDR3 protein is CASGSGGNTIYF. The CDR3 DNA reads TGTGCCAGCGGGAGTGGTGGAAACACCATATATTTT. The gene calls are TRBV27 and TRBJ1-3, with D unclear. V dropped 8 bases and J dropped 3 bases, with 8 bases sitting between them. The CDR3 covers 12 residues. CDR1 and CDR2 from the germline V gene are MNHEY and SMNVEV (reference sequence).

Turning to this clonotype: This may arise from a read error, as a much more abundant clone is one base away. The CDR3 does not end in the conserved phenylalanine or tryptophan, so this is likely a read error. The chain joins TRBV28 to TRBJ2-7; 7 bases fit TRBD1. V gave up 7 bases and J gave up 2 bases; unmatched junction bases: 8. CDR1 is MDHEN and CDR2 is SYDVKM in the germline V gene. The length of the CDR3 is 14 residues. CDR3 amino acids: CASKPGTATYEQYS. CDR3 DNA: TGTGCCAGCAAACCAGGGACAGCCACCTACGAGCAGTACTCC.

This clonotype has a count of ten or more. This chain uses TRBV7-2 with TRBJ2-7; D remains unclear. Germline CDR1 is SGHTA and CDR2 is FQGNSA. Trimming stripped 3 bases from V and 2 bases from J, with 8 bases between. CDR3 length: 13 amino acids. As DNA, the CDR3 is TGTGCCAGCAGCTTGAGTGAGACCTACGAGCAGTACTTC. Amino acid sequence: CASSLSETYEQYF.